This TCR beta chain comes out of a study of cytomegalovirus exposure and HLA in healthy donors. In regard to this clone: What it binds is unknown.

Vbeta (60) and Jbeta (13) primers were used in the PCR. This table comes from immunoSEQ multiplex PCR, and its TCRdb copy is limited to in-frame clones, with some not included. This sample yields about 180,000 clones, of which less than 80% are seen a single time; 0.65% to 0.75% belongs to the top ten. The study's findings and limits: Researchers reported in a later analysis that a missense DCLRE1C variant was tied to TCR beta V- and J-gene trimming. The productive fraction for most TCR beta V segments was about 87% or about 30% in an earlier analysis. In most subjects, TCR beta sequences reportedly gave accurate predictions of HLA-A and HLA-B alleles.

The clonotype was recovered from a woman in her thirties or forties in good health and CMV-seronegative. Specimen: PBMCs.

The CDR3 DNA reads as TGTGCCAGCAGTTTCCGTTACCAGGGGCGGGCTGAGCAGTTCTTC. The encoded protein is CASSFRYQGRAEQFF. The chain links TRBV28 to TRBJ2-1; possible D gene TRBD1, 6 bases. Per the germline V gene, CDR1 is MDHEN and CDR2 is SYDVKM. The CDR3 length is 15 residues. The ends were cut back, 3 bases at V and 9 bases at J, with 18 bases in the middle.